This T cell receptor beta chain comes out of a study of T cell responses to AZD1222 COVID-19 vaccine. Only in-frame clones appear in the TCRdb table, and some are missing; sequencing was by immunoSEQ multiplex PCR. Among 150,000 to 200,000 clones listed, roughly nine tenths were seen once. Details on this clone: Its antigen is undetermined.

V was clipped by 1 base and J by 5 bases; unmatched bases: 8. Germline CDR1 and CDR2: LGHDT and YNNKEL (reference sequence). This CDR3 has 17 residues. Findings and limits, study-wide: Repertoire sampling was restricted to post-peak T cell response timepoints. There were vaccine-associated CD4 TCRs across spike, dominant at 160-218 and 743-854. Seropositivity was recorded at baseline in only a handful of AZD1222 recipients. Unmutated variant regions are reportedly the target of nearly half of TCRs that are spike-specific.

This chain connects TRBV3-1 (or the pseudogene TRBV3-2) to TRBJ2-2; 9 positions agree with TRBD1. The TCR sequence derives from an adult in good health. The sequences come from peripheral blood, collected on day 0 of AZD1222 vaccination. The CDR3 sequence: CASSQGDRVTETGELFF. The CDR3 coding sequence is TGTGCCAGCAGCCAAGGGGACAGGGTTACGGAGACCGGGGAGCTGTTTTTT.